This T cell receptor (beta chain) was obtained from a study of siplizumab effects on memory and regulatory T cells. Study-wide results and caveats: Researchers could not give a naive or memory phenotype to roughly 75-95% of proliferating CD4+ or CD8+ clones. Memory T cells appeared less diverse than naive cells, which seemed to contribute substantially to alloresponse.

Here immunoSEQ multiplex PCR was the method, and the copy in TCRdb shows in-frame clones only, minus some. The table records 95,000 to 130,000 clones, around 94% of them present only once. Notes on this clone: Antigen: not known.

This CDR3 has 17 residues. V shed 4 bases and J shed 0 bases, with 18 bases lying between them. Looked up from germline, CDR1 is LNHDA and CDR2 is SQIVND (reference sequence). The clonotype comes from a human donor in good health. This chain joins TRBV19 and TRBJ1-1, with D hard to call. Sequencing input: non-Treg CD4+ T cells sorted from blood. Here the CDR3 DNA reads TGTGCCAGTAGTAGCCCACCCGGGAGGCAGCTGAACACTGAAGCTTTCTTT. This sequence encodes CASSSPPGRQLNTEAFF.